Each of the 14 T cell receptor beta chains below was sequenced from the same sample in a study of blood T cell repertoires in COVID-19. Profiled with immunoSEQ multiplex PCR; TCRdb holds only in-frame clones, not every one. The table records over 150,000 clones, about 85% of them present only once. Sequencing was carried out using peripheral blood. These receptors all stem from a woman over 75 with COVID-19, enrolled during active disease.

The rearrangement joins TRBV2 to TRBJ1-3, with D hard to call. Trimming took off 1 base at V and 7 bases at J, with 5 bases between the two ends. The CDR3 length is 12 residues. The germline gives CDR1 SNHLY, CDR2 FYNNEI. The CDR3 reads CASSEGANTIYF. CDR3 nucleotides: TGTGCCAGCAGTGAAGGCGCTAACACCATATATTTT.

The sample holds one count of this clone. The chain has TRBV18 and TRBJ1-1, with D unclear. The CDR3 is 13 residues long. The germline CDR1 and CDR2 sequences are KGHSH and LQKENI. V lost 6 bases and J 3 bases, leaving 11 bases between the germline ends. The CDR3 is CASSLRLDTEAFF. In DNA, the CDR3 is TGTGCCAGCTCCCTTAGATTGGACACTGAAGCTTTCTTT.

The rearrangement links TRBV19 to TRBJ2-7; 7 bases fit TRBD1. V lost 6 bases to trimming and J lost 4 bases; unmatched junction nucleotides: 18. CDR1 and CDR2 from the germline V gene are LNHDA and SQIVND (reference sequence). The CDR3 consists of 17 residues. DNA of the CDR3: TGTGCCAGTAGCCAAAAAGGGGGCTTCGACAGGCCGTACGAGCAGTACTTC. Translated: CASSQKGGFDRPYEQYF.

This rearrangement joins TRBV6-5 to TRBJ1-6, with D perhaps TRBD1 (5 bases). V gave up 0 bases and J gave up 9 bases, with 12 bases separating them. The CDR3 is 15 amino acids. The V gene's germline CDR1 is MNHEY and CDR2 SVGAGI. The chain's CDR3 is CASSYSKGVISPLHF. The CDR3 bases are TGTGCCAGCAGTTACTCGAAAGGGGTGATTTCACCCCTCCACTTT.

The V call is TRBV6-5, the J call TRBJ2-5, with a tentative D call TRBD2 (6 bases). The CDR3 has 15 residues. Germline CDR1 MNHEY, CDR2 SVGAGI. The V and J ends lost 6 bases and 5 bases respectively, with 19 bases between them. CDR3 loop: CASREVAATGETQYF. DNA for the CDR3: TGTGCCAGCAGAGAGGTAGCGGCAACTGGGGAGACCCAGTACTTC.

The chain has TRBV28 and TRBJ1-6, with D possibly TRBD1 on 6 matching bases. The germline V and J ends were trimmed by 5 bases and 1 base, with 6 bases remaining between them. The CDR3 extends over 14 amino acids. Germline CDR1 is MDHEN and CDR2 is SYDVKM. The CDR3 region is CASSQGSYNSPLHF. The CDR3, as DNA: TGTGCCAGCAGTCAGGGGTCCTATAATTCACCCCTCCACTTT.

The chain combines TRBV6-5 with TRBJ1-2, with 10 bases that match TRBD1. There are 14 residues in the CDR3. V gave up 6 bases and J gave up 4 bases; unmatched junction bases: 5. Germline values: CDR1 MNHEY, CDR2 SVGAGI. CDR3: CASSPRDRGYGYTF. CDR3 in DNA: TGTGCCAGCAGCCCCCGGGACAGGGGCTATGGCTACACCTTC.

The chain joins TRBV13 to TRBJ1-4, with 8 positions matching TRBD1. V lost 5 bases to trimming and J lost 4 bases; unmatched junction nucleotides: 6. The CDR3 contains 15 residues. CDR1 and CDR2 (germline): PRHDT, FYEKMQ (reference sequence). The CDR3 region has the DNA TGTGCCAGCAGCCTCCAGGGGGCAGGTAATGAAAAACTGTTTTTT. Its protein is CASSLQGAGNEKLFF.

The rearrangement joins TRBV3-1 (or the pseudogene TRBV3-2) to TRBJ2-7, with 8 nucleotides matching TRBD2. J gave up 3 bases and V 4 bases, and 14 bases lay outside the gene matches. Germline CDR1 reads LGHDT; CDR2 reads YNNKEL (reference sequence). CDR3 length: 17 residues. Here the CDR3 DNA reads TGTGCCAGCAGCCTAGGGGCGGGGGGCATTCAGTTCTACGAGCAGTACTTC. It encodes CASSLGAGGIQFYEQYF.

V and J are TRBV5-5 and TRBJ1-2, with unresolved D. V lost 9 bases and J 2 bases, leaving 14 bases between the germline ends. The length of the CDR3 is 13 residues. Germline CDR1 and CDR2: SGHKS and YYEKEE (reference sequence). CDR3 sequence reads: CATALTANYGYTF. DNA for the CDR3: TGTGCCACCGCCCTTACAGCAAACTATGGCTACACCTTC.

The J gene is TRBJ2-1, the V gene TRBV7-9, with D maybe TRBD1 (6 bases). Between the trimmed V and J ends, which lost 6 bases and 9 bases, there was a span of 24 bases. This CDR3 has 16 residues. CDR1 and CDR2 (germline): SEHNR, FQNEAQ (reference sequence). CDR3 sequence: CASREGLRSLGGEQFF. In DNA form, the CDR3 reads TGTGCCAGCAGAGAAGGGCTGCGGAGCTTAGGGGGTGAGCAGTTCTTC.

The chain employs TRBV15 and TRBJ1-3; no firm D call. Trimming shortened V by 1 base and J by 4 bases, and 14 bases separated the two germline ends. The CDR3 is 16 residues long. Germline V gene sequence: CDR1 LNHNV, CDR2 YYDKDF (reference sequence). Written as DNA, the CDR3 is TGTGCCACCAGCAGAGGAACGAACATCCGAGGAAACACCATATATTTT. Protein: CATSRGTNIRGNTIYF.

V usage is TRBV24-1 and J usage is TRBJ1-2; 7 bases map to TRBD1. This CDR3 region has 19 residues. The germline gives CDR1 KGHDR, CDR2 SFDVKD. V was clipped by 3 bases and J by 0 bases; unmatched bases: 15. The CDR3 here is CATSDAAGTAPTANYGYTF. CDR3 bases: TGTGCCACCAGTGATGCCGCCGGGACAGCGCCCACAGCTAACTATGGCTACACCTTC.

This chain uses TRBV15 with TRBJ1-3, with D perhaps matching TRBD1 (6 bases). In germline, CDR1 is LNHNV, CDR2 YYDKDF (reference sequence). Trimming took off 5 bases at V and 0 bases at J, with 20 bases between the two ends. The CDR3 consists of 18 residues. CDR3 region: CATSEEVGQPGSGNTIYF. The CDR3 DNA reads TGTGCCACCAGCGAGGAGGTTGGACAGCCCGGCTCTGGAAACACCATATATTTT.